Shown below are 32 T cell receptor beta chains from a single sample sequenced in a study of blood T cell repertoires in COVID-19. Libraries were prepared by immunoSEQ multiplex PCR; TCRdb keeps only in-frame clonotypes and omits some of them. This table has about 330,000 clones, 92% appearing once. The specimen sequenced was PBMCs or T cells enriched from blood (not recorded which). Every receptor here comes from a woman in her thirties who had recovered from COVID-19.

Worth noting for this clone: Other nucleotide sequences from this sample produce the same CDR3. The chain combines TRBV11-2 with TRBJ2-3; no reliable D call. CDR3 length equals 13 residues. Germline V CDR1 and CDR2: SGHAT, FQNNGV. The V end was cut by 1 base, the J end by 4 bases, with 6 bases between. CDR3 nucleotide sequence: TGTGCCAGCAGCTTAGCGGGTGCAGATACGCAGTATTTT. Translation gives CASSLAGADTQYF.

This chain uses TRBV6-2 or TRBV6-3 with TRBJ1-2; 9 nucleotides match TRBD1. The CDR3 sequence is 17 residues long. With 5 bases clipped from V and 3 bases from J, the junction kept 13 bases outside the gene matches. Germline assignment: CDR1 MNHEY and CDR2 SVGEGT. The CDR3 DNA is TGTGCCAGCAGTCCCCCCCTCGGACAGGGGAAGGACTATGGCTACACCTTC. Amino acids: CASSPPLGQGKDYGYTF.

J is TRBJ2-7 and V is TRBV6-5, with TRBD2 matching over 9 bases. CDR3 length: 15 residues. Looked up from germline, CDR1 is MNHEY and CDR2 is SVGAGI. The ends lost 6 bases at V and 0 bases at J; junction bases unmatched: 6. The CDR3 sequence is CASRTPAGGSYEQYF. The CDR3 DNA reads as TGTGCCAGCAGGACGCCAGCGGGGGGCTCCTACGAGCAGTACTTC.

The genes are TRBV28 and TRBJ1-2; TRBD1 matches 7 bases. CDR1 is MDHEN, CDR2 SYDVKM, per germline. Unmatched junction bases numbered 8, after V lost 5 bases and J lost 5 bases. The CDR3 sequence is 14 residues long. CDR3 sequence: CASSGIDREYGYTF. The CDR3 DNA is TGTGCCAGCAGTGGAATTGACAGGGAATATGGCTACACCTTC.

The chain joins TRBV5-1 to TRBJ1-2, with TRBD1 matching 9 bases. Germline V CDR1 and CDR2: SGHRS, YFSETQ. V was pared by 3 bases and J by 9 bases, with 9 bases of the junction left unmatched. The CDR3 extends over 14 amino acids. The CDR3 DNA is TGCGCCAGCAGCTATACCTCCGGGACAGGGAGCTACACCTTC. Protein: CASSYTSGTGSYTF.

The V and J genes are TRBV11-2 and TRBJ2-7; TRBD1 is a possible D gene (6 bases). Germline V CDR1 and CDR2: SGHAT, FQNNGV. Trimming took off 5 bases at V and 6 bases at J, with 17 bases between the two ends. The CDR3 is made up of 14 amino acids. The CDR3 here is CASSHPTGKGEQYF. Written as DNA, the CDR3 is TGTGCCAGCAGCCATCCCACAGGGAAGGGCGAGCAGTACTTC.

This clone occurred once. CDR3 protein: CASSLHGPQFDEQFF. DNA for the CDR3: TGTGCCAGCAGTTTGCATGGGCCCCAATTCGATGAGCAGTTCTTC. The chain links TRBV11-2 to TRBJ2-1; D ambiguous. Germline V CDR1 and CDR2: SGHAT, FQNNGV. The CDR3 consists of 15 residues. Trimming took 6 bases from V and 8 from J, leaving 20 bases between them.

The chain uses TRBV5-4 and TRBJ2-3; D is perhaps TRBD1 (6 bases). The CDR3 runs to 14 residues. Germline loops: CDR1 SGHNT, CDR2 YYREEE (reference sequence). Trimming took 6 bases from V and 4 from J, leaving 15 bases between them. CDR3 in amino acids: CASTKGDLADTQYF. The CDR3 DNA follows: TGTGCCAGCACCAAGGGGGATCTGGCAGATACGCAGTATTTT.

This chain uses TRBV7-6 with TRBJ2-1; 11 positions agree with TRBD2. The V gene end was trimmed by 4 bases and the J gene end by 7 bases; junction bases not matched to a gene: 6. The CDR3 extends over 15 amino acids. CDR1 SGHVS and CDR2 FNYEAQ come from the germline V gene. The DNA of the CDR3 is TGTGCCAGCAGCTCCGGGACTAGCGGCCGGAATGAGCAGTTCTTC. It translates to CASSSGTSGRNEQFF.

V usage is TRBV4-2 and J usage is TRBJ2-3; 7 nucleotides agree with TRBD2. Germline V CDR1 and CDR2: LGHNA, YNFKEQ. Trimming took 5 bases from V and 0 from J; bases not matched to a gene: 11. This CDR3 has 17 amino acids. The CDR3 DNA follows: TGTGCCAGCAGCACCGTTGCGGGAGTGGGTAGCACAGATACGCAGTATTTT. Protein product: CASSTVAGVGSTDTQYF.

This chain links TRBV5-1 with TRBJ2-5; D not resolved. V shed 0 bases and J shed 1 base, with 7 bases lying between them. Germline CDR1 reads SGHRS; CDR2 reads YFSETQ. The CDR3 has 14 amino acids. The CDR3 coding sequence is TGCGCCAGCAGCTTGGCAGTGGTCCAAGAGACCCAGTACTTC. It yields the protein CASSLAVVQETQYF.

The J gene is TRBJ2-7, the V gene TRBV18; 9 bases are shared with TRBD1. Germline CDR1 KGHSH, CDR2 LQKENI. This CDR3 is 15 amino acids long. With V trimmed by 3 bases and J by 5 bases, 8 bases remained unmatched. The CDR3 protein is CASSPPGTGKNEQYF. The CDR3 bases are TGTGCCAGCTCACCTCCCGGGACAGGGAAAAACGAGCAGTACTTC.

The CDR3 nucleotides are TGTGCCAGCAGCGGAGGACAGGGCGGACGGGAAAAACTGTTTTTT. Its protein product is CASSGGQGGREKLFF. This rearrangement joins TRBV9 to TRBJ1-4; 8 bases align to TRBD1. This CDR3 contains 15 residues. From germline, CDR1 is SGDLS and CDR2 YYNGEE. Germline trimming cut 3 bases from V and 8 bases from J; bases unmatched to any gene: 9.

The genes are TRBV4-3 and TRBJ1-2; the match to TRBD1 covers 7 bases. The V and J ends lost 6 bases and 8 bases, in that order; junction bases with no gene match: 12. There are 14 residues in the CDR3. CDR1 and CDR2 from the germline V gene are LGHNA and YSLEER. Written as DNA, the CDR3 is TGCGCCAGCAGTCTGACAGGGTCGTTGGTAGGCTACACCTTC. This sequence encodes CASSLTGSLVGYTF.

This sequence joins TRBV28 and TRBJ1-1; D may be TRBD1 (5 bases). V was pared by 1 base and J by 1 base, with 7 bases between. Germline CDR1 MDHEN, CDR2 SYDVKM. This CDR3 spans 14 amino acids. The CDR3 bases are TGTGCCAGCAGTTTATCGACAGCGAACACTGAAGCTTTCTTT. It yields the protein CASSLSTANTEAFF.

The CDR3 DNA sequence: TGCGCCAGCAGCCAAGACAGGGGGCTAGGAAACACCATATATTTT. Its translation: CASSQDRGLGNTIYF. The chain combines TRBV4-3 with TRBJ1-3, with TRBD1 matching 8 bases. Trimming at V came to 0 bases and at J to 4 bases, leaving 2 bases not matched to a gene. This CDR3 is 15 amino acids long. Looked up from germline, CDR1 is LGHNA and CDR2 is YSLEER.

The V call is TRBV7-3, the J call TRBJ2-3; 9 nucleotides agree with TRBD2. From germline, CDR1 is SGHTA and CDR2 FQGTGA. J lost 5 bases, V lost 5 bases, and 14 bases had no gene match. The CDR3 extends over 17 amino acids. In DNA, the CDR3 is TGTGCCAGCAGCCTGTTTTCGCGGGGGGGCCTGGGAGATACGCAGTATTTT. It translates to CASSLFSRGGLGDTQYF.

This clone was picked up one time. The V and J genes are TRBV19 and TRBJ2-1; D unresolved. The V end lost 10 bases, the J end lost 7 bases, and 17 bases lay between the germline ends. Germline lookup yields CDR1 LNHDA and CDR2 SQIVND (reference sequence). The CDR3 is 13 amino acids. CDR3 residues: CATDQRGLNEQFF. The DNA of the CDR3 is TGTGCCACCGACCAAAGAGGCCTTAATGAGCAGTTCTTC. The full variable domain, its missing parts supplied by reference TRBV19 and TRBJ2-1, is DGGITQSPKYLFRKEGQNVTLSCEQNLNHDAMYWYRQDPGQGLRLIYYSQIVNDFQKGDIAEGYSVSREKKESFPLTVTSAQKNPTAFYLCATDQRGLNEQFFGPGTRLTVL.

This clone appeared once. The chain couples TRBV6-5 to TRBJ1-1; TRBD1 aligns across 10 bases. Germline assignment: CDR1 MNHEY and CDR2 SVGAGI. The CDR3 has 14 amino acids. The trim removed 6 bases at V and 5 bases at J, leaving 6 bases unmatched. In DNA, the CDR3 is TGTGCCAGCAGATTGGGACAGGGGAGAACTGAAGCTTTCTTT. Amino acid sequence: CASRLGQGRTEAFF.

J is TRBJ1-1 and V is TRBV27, with 7 positions matching TRBD1. The V gene end was trimmed by 6 bases and the J gene end by 1 base; junction bases not matched to a gene: 8. The CDR3 spans 15 residues. CDR1 and CDR2 from the germline V gene are MNHEY and SMNVEV (reference sequence). The CDR3 sequence is CASSRHRTGNTEAFF. CDR3 nucleotides: TGTGCCAGCAGCCGCCATCGGACAGGGAACACTGAAGCTTTCTTT.

The V and J genes are TRBV21-1 and TRBJ1-6; the D segment call TRBD1 is taken from the table without a DNA check. TRBV21-1 is classified as a pseudogene. There are 15 residues in the CDR3. The CDR3 DNA sequence: TGTGCCAGCAGCAAGTCGGAACAGGGTAATTCACCCCTCCACTTT. Protein: CASSKSEQGNSPLHF.

The chain combines TRBV7-3 with TRBJ2-6; no reliable D call. The germline V gene encodes CDR1 SGHTA and CDR2 FQGTGA. The CDR3 has 15 residues. V was trimmed by 3 bases and J by 0 bases, leaving 6 bases between them. The CDR3 region is CASSLADSGANVLTF. In DNA, the CDR3 is TGTGCCAGCAGCTTGGCGGACTCTGGGGCCAACGTCCTGACTTTC.

The V gene is TRBV7-9, the J gene TRBJ2-5; 10 positions match TRBD2. Trimming cost V 5 bases and J 5 bases; bases outside gene matches: 5. Germline V gene lookup returns CDR1 SEHNR and CDR2 FQNEAQ (reference sequence). CDR3 length equals 14 residues. CDR3 in DNA: TGTGCCAGCAGCCTACTAGCGGGGTGGGAGACCCAGTACTTC. It encodes CASSLLAGWETQYF. The entire variable domain, with the rest obtained from reference TRBV7-9 and TRBJ2-5, is as follows: DTGVSQNPRHKITKRGQNVTFRCDPISEHNRLYWYRQTLGQGPEFLTYFQNEAQLEKSRLLSDRFSAERPKGSFSTLEIQRTEQGDSAMYLCASSLLAGWETQYFGPGTRLLVL.

The V call is TRBV7-3, the J call TRBJ2-7, with 9 bases fitting TRBD2. The ends lost 2 bases at V and 6 bases at J; junction bases unmatched: 5. The CDR3 is 14 residues long. Per germline, CDR1 SGHTA and CDR2 FQGTGA. CDR3 residues: CASSLVAGDLEQYF. The CDR3 DNA reads TGTGCCAGCAGCTTAGTAGCGGGAGATCTCGAGCAGTACTTC.

The rearrangement uses TRBV5-1 and TRBJ2-3; D remains unclear. This CDR3 is 14 amino acids long. Germline CDR1 SGHRS, CDR2 YFSETQ. V was pared by 4 bases and J by 5 bases, with 14 bases between. CDR3 DNA: TGCGCCAGCAGCGTAGATCCACTCAAAGATACGCAGTATTTT. The encoded protein is CASSVDPLKDTQYF.

The chain has TRBV7-8 and TRBJ1-5; the match to TRBD1 covers 7 bases. The CDR3 spans 19 residues. CDR1 and CDR2 from the germline V gene are SGHVS and FQNEAQ. With 5 bases clipped from V and 9 bases from J, the junction kept 25 bases outside the gene matches. CDR3 residues: CASSLIRAFMGDSLGPQHF. CDR3 coding DNA: TGTGCCAGCAGCCTCATACGGGCCTTCATGGGGGACAGCCTAGGGCCCCAGCATTTT.

The chain combines TRBV28 with TRBJ2-7, with 10 bases aligning to TRBD2. The CDR3 has 14 amino acids. Trimming removed 3 bases from V and 3 bases from J; junction bases left unmatched: 2. Germline V gene data show CDR1 as MDHEN and CDR2 as SYDVKM. The CDR3 reads CASSLGTSVYEQYF. CDR3 nucleotides: TGTGCCAGCAGTTTGGGGACTAGCGTCTACGAGCAGTACTTC.

The V call is TRBV30, the J call TRBJ1-3; 10 positions agree with TRBD1. CDR3 length: 15 amino acids. Germline assignment: CDR1 GTSNPN and CDR2 SVGIG (reference sequence). The V gene end was trimmed by 3 bases and the J gene end by 2 bases; junction bases not matched to a gene: 4. The CDR3 loop reads CAWRTGGTAGNTIYF. In DNA, the CDR3 is TGTGCCTGGAGGACAGGGGGCACTGCTGGAAACACCATATATTTT.

V usage is TRBV7-9 and J usage is TRBJ1-2; tentatively, D is TRBD1 (5 bases). The CDR3 is 17 amino acids. V shed 8 bases and J shed 3 bases, with 25 bases lying between them. Germline-derived CDR1 and CDR2 are SEHNR and FQNEAQ (reference sequence). CDR3 DNA: TGTGCCAGCGGGCCGCGTCTTAAGGGGAAAAAGGACTATGGCTACACCTTC. This encodes CASGPRLKGKKDYGYTF.

The V and J genes are TRBV6-5 and TRBJ1-2; 8 bases line up with TRBD1. V lost 6 bases, J lost 8 bases, and 5 bases stayed unmatched. Germline CDR1 and CDR2: MNHEY and SVGAGI. The CDR3 is made up of 12 amino acids. Written as DNA, the CDR3 is TGTGCCAGCAGACGACAGGGGACCGGCTACACCTTC. This gives the protein CASRRQGTGYTF.

The rearrangement links TRBV4-1 to TRBJ1-1; no reliable D call. The CDR3 covers 15 residues. Germline V gives CDR1 MGHRA, CDR2 YSYEKL. The V end lost 0 bases, the J end lost 0 bases, and 8 bases lay between the germline ends. The CDR3 sequence is CASSQESGMNTEAFF. The CDR3 nucleotides read TGCGCCAGCAGCCAAGAGTCGGGGATGAACACTGAAGCTTTCTTT.

This clone showed up just once. This sequence joins TRBV7-9 and TRBJ1-4, with TRBD1 as a possible D gene (5 bases). This CDR3 has 16 residues. V lost 2 bases and J 0 bases, leaving 10 bases between the germline ends. Germline V lookup: CDR1 SEHNR, CDR2 FQNEAQ (reference sequence). The CDR3 is CASSLSRGATNEKLFF. The CDR3 DNA reads as TGTGCCAGCAGCTTAAGTAGGGGTGCAACTAATGAAAAACTGTTTTTT.